A single T cell receptor (beta chain) is shown here with its context. This sample stems from a study of T cell clones after liver transplantation. V shed 4 bases and J 7 bases; nucleotides not matched to a gene: 6. The CDR3 covers 14 residues. Germline V gene data show CDR1 as LNHDA and CDR2 as SQIVND (reference sequence). The protocol was immunoSEQ multiplex PCR, while the TCRdb copy is restricted to in-frame clones and leaves out a portion. The top ten hold 0.4% to 0.6% of the sample, which has tens of thousands of clones, around four fifths seen once. The sequence came from a human patient who received a liver transplant. Part of the T cells may come from the graft donor. Sequencing used CD4+ T cells from blood, obtained around 45 months after liver transplant. This chain uses TRBV19 with TRBJ1-1, with 10 nucleotides matching TRBD1. CDR3 DNA: TGTGCCAGTAGTACACGACAGGGGGCGAGTGAAGCTTTCTTT. Translated, it gives CASSTRQGASEAFF.